The 3 T cell receptor beta chains given below trace back to one sample, sequenced in a study of blood T cell repertoires in COVID-19. Libraries were prepared by immunoSEQ multiplex PCR; TCRdb keeps only in-frame clonotypes and omits some of them. The table shows 250,000 to 400,000 clones, with 88% occurring only once. The sample taken for sequencing was peripheral blood. The receptor set was obtained from a woman in her 30s with COVID-19, enrolled during active disease.

The V gene is TRBV9, the J gene TRBJ2-7, with unresolved D. Germline V gene sequence: CDR1 SGDLS, CDR2 YYNGEE. The CDR3 runs to 13 residues. With 4 bases removed from V and 1 base from J, the gap between germline ends came to 9 bases. This CDR3 is CASSTGGSYEQYF. The CDR3 DNA is TGTGCCAGCAGCACGGGTGGGTCCTACGAGCAGTACTTC. The variable domain in full, with the rest retrieved from reference TRBV9 and TRBJ2-7, is DSGVTQTPKHLITATGQRVTLRCSPRSGDLSVYWYQQSLDQGLQFLIQYYNGEERAKGNILERFSAQQFPDLHSELNLSSLELGDSALYFCASSTGGSYEQYFGPGTRLTVT.

The chain combines TRBV6-5 with TRBJ2-3, with TRBD2 identical over 9 bases. J gave up 2 bases and V 9 bases, and 6 bases lay outside the gene matches. This CDR3 has 14 residues. Per germline, CDR1 MNHEY and CDR2 SVGAGI. CDR3 sequence reads: CASEGGGATDTQYF. The CDR3 nucleotides read TGTGCCAGTGAGGGCGGGGGGGCCACAGATACGCAGTATTTT.

The chain joins TRBV28 to TRBJ1-4; no clear D gene. Trimming took off 3 bases at V and 0 bases at J, with 14 bases between the two ends. Germline-derived CDR1 and CDR2 are MDHEN and SYDVKM. There are 17 residues in the CDR3. The CDR3 sequence: CASSFPPYGATNEKLFF. CDR3 nucleotide sequence: TGTGCCAGCAGTTTTCCCCCCTACGGGGCAACTAATGAAAAACTGTTTTTT.